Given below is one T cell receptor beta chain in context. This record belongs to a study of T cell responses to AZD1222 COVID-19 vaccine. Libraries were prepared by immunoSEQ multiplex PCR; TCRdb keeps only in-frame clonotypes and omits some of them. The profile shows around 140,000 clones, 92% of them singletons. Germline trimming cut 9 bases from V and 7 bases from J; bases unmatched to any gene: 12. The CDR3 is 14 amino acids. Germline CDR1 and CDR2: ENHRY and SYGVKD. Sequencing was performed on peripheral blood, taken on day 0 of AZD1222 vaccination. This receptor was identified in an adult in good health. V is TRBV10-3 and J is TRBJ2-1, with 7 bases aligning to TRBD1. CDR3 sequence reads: CAIRQGTEKNEQFF. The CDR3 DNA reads TGTGCCATTAGACAGGGAACAGAGAAGAATGAGCAGTTCTTC.